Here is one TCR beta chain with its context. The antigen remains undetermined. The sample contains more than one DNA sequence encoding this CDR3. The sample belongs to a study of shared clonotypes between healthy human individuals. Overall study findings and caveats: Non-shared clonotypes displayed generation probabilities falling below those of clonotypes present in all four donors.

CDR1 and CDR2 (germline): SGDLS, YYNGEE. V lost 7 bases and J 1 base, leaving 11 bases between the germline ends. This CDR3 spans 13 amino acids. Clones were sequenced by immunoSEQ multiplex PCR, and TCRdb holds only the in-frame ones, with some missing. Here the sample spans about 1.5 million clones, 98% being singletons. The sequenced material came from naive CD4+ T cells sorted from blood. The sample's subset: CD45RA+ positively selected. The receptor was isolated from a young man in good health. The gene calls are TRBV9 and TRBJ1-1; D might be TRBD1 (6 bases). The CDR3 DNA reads TGTGCCAGCTCTACAGGGACGAACACTGAAGCTTTCTTT. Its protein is CASSTGTNTEAFF.